This TCR beta chain was captured by sequencing in a study of T cells in Graves' hyperthyroidism and ophthalmopathy. Amplification of TCR beta CDR3 regions used RNA as the template. An initial round of RT-PCR targeting the TCR CDR3 relied on the HTBI primer set. Using its own MiXCR run on the multiplex PCR reads, TCRdb lists one record per CDR3 protein. The sample contains about 760,000 distinct CDR3 sequences, roughly a third of which appear only once. Stable Graves' hyperthyroidism denoted no ophthalmopathy progression over 18 months. J gave up 0 bases and V 6 bases, and 4 bases lay outside the gene matches. Germline V gene data show CDR1 as DFQATT and CDR2 as SNEGSKA (reference sequence). The CDR3 is made up of 14 amino acids. Study-level findings and limits: The model predicted ophthalmopathy a median around six months before onset. Most thyroid clonotypes expanded above 0.001 appeared in blood too. A model of 13 V-J pairs discriminated ophthalmopathy from stable hyperthyroidism.

On this clonotype: Its antigen is as yet unknown.

Sequenced material: blood. V is TRBV20-1 and J is TRBJ1-4; 7 bases agree with TRBD1. This sequence originates from a woman aged 40 to 50 with Graves' hyperthyroidism. The CDR3 DNA sequence: TGCAGTGCCTCCGACAGGGCAACTAATGAAAAACTGTTTTTT. Protein: CSASDRATNEKLFF.